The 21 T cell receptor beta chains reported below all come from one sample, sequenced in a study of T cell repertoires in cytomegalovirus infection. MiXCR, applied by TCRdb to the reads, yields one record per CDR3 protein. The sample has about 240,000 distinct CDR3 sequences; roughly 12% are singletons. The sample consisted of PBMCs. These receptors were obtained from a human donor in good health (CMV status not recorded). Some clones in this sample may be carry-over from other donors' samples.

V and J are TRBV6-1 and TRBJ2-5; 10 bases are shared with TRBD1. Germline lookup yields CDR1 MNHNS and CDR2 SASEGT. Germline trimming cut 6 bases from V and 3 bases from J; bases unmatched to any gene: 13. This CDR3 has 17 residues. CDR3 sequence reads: CASSHTGRDRGKETQYF. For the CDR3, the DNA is TGTGCCAGCAGCCATACCGGGCGGGACAGGGGAAAAGAGACCCAGTACTTC.

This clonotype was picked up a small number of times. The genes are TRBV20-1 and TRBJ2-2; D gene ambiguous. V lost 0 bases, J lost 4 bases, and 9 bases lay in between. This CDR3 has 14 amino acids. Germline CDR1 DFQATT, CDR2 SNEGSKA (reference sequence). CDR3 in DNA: TGCAGTGCTAGAGATTCCGGTATCACCGGGGAGCTGTTTTTT. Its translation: CSARDSGITGELFF.

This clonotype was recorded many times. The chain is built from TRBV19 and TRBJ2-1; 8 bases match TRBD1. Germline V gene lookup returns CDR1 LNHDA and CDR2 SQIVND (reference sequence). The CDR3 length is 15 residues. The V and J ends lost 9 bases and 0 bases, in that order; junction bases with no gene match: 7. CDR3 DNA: TGTGCCAGCAGCCCAGGACAGGGCTCCTACAATGAGCAGTTCTTC. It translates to CASSPGQGSYNEQFF.

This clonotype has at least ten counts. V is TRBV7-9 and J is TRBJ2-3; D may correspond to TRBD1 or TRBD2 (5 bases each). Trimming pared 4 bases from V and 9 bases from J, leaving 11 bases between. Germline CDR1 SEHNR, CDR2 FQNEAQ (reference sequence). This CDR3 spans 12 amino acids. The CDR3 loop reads CASSSPWGTQYF. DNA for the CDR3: TGTGCCAGCAGCTCGCCCTGGGGGACGCAGTATTTT.

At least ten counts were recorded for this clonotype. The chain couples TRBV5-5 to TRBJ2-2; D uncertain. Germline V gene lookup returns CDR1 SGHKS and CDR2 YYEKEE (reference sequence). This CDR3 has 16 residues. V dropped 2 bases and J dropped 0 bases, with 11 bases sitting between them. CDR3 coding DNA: TGTGCCAGCAGCTTCCCTTGGACCGCGAACACCGGGGAGCTGTTTTTT. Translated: CASSFPWTANTGELFF. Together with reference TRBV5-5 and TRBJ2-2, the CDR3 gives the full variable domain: DAGVTQSPTHLIKTRGQQVTLRCSPISGHKSVSWYQQVLGQGPQFIFQYYEKEERGRGNFPDRFSARQFPNYSSELNVNALLLGDSALYLCASSFPWTANTGELFFGEGSRLTVL.

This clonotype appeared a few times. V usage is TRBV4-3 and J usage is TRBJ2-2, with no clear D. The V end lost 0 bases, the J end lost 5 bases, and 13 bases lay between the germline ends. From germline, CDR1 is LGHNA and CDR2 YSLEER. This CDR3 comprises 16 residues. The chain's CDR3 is CASSQETALGTGELFF. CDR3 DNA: TGCGCCAGCAGCCAAGAAACGGCTCTTGGAACCGGGGAGCTGTTTTTT.

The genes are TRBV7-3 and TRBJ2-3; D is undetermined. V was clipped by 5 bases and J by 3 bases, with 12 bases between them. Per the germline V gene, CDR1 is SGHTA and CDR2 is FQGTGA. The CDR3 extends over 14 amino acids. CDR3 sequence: CASSAKGFTDTQYF. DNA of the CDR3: TGTGCCAGCAGCGCTAAGGGATTTACAGATACGCAGTATTTT.

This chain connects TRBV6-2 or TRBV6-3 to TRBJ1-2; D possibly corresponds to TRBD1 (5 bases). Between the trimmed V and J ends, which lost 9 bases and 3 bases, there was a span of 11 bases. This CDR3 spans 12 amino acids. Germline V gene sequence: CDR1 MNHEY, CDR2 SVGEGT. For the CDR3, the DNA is TGTGCCAGTACTGACAGCTACTATGGCTACACCTTC. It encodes CASTDSYYGYTF.

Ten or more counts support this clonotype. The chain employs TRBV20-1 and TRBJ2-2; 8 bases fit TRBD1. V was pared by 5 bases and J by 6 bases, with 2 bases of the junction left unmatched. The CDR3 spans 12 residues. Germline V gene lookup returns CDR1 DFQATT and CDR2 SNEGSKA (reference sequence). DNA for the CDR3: TGCAGTGCTCGACAGGGGCCCGGGGAGCTGTTTTTT. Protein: CSARQGPGELFF.

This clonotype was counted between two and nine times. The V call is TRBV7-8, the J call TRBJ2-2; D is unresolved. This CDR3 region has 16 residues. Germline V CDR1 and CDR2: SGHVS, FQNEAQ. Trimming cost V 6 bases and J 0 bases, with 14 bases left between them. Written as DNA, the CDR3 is TGTGCCAGCAGTCGCTCCGAAGGAACGAACACCGGGGAGCTGTTTTTT. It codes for CASSRSEGTNTGELFF.

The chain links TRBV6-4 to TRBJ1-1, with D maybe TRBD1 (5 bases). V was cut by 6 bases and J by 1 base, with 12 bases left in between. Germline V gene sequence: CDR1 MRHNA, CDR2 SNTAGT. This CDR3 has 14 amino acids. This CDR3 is CASRPGQANTEAFF. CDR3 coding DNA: TGTGCCAGCAGACCTGGACAAGCGAACACTGAAGCTTTCTTT.

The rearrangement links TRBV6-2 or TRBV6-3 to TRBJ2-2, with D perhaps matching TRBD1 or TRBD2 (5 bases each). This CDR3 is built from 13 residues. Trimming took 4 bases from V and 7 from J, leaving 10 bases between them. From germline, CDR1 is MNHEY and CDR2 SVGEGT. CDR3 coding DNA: TGTGCCAGCAGTTGGGGGACGTACGGGGAGCTGTTTTTT. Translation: CASSWGTYGELFF.

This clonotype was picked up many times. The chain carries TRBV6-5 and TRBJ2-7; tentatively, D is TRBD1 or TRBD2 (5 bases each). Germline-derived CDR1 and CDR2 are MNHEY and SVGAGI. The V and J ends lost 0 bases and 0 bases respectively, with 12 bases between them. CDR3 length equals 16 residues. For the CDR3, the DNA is TGTGCCAGCAGTTACTCGGGGGACCTCGTCTCCTACGAGCAGTACTTC. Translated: CASSYSGDLVSYEQYF.

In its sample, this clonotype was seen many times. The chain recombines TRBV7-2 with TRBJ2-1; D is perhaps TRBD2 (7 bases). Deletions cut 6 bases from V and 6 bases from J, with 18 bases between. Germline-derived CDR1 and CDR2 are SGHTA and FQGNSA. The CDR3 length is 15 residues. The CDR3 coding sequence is TGTGCCAGCAGACGCGGGGGCGGCCCCCCCAATGAGCAGTTCTTC. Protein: CASRRGGGPPNEQFF.

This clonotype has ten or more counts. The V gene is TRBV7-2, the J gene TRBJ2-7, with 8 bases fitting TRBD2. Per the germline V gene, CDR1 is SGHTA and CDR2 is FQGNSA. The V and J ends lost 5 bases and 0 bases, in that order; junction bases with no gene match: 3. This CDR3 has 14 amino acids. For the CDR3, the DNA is TGTGCCAGCAGCGCCGGACTAGCCTCCTACGAGCAGTACTTC. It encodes CASSAGLASYEQYF.

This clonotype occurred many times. The CDR3 reads CASSRTGVNQPQHF. CDR3 bases: TGTGCCAGCAGCCGGACAGGGGTGAATCAGCCCCAGCATTTT. The V call is TRBV7-2, the J call TRBJ1-5; 9 bases align to TRBD1. Germline assignment: CDR1 SGHTA and CDR2 FQGNSA. J gave up 4 bases and V 5 bases, and 3 bases lay outside the gene matches. This CDR3 has 14 residues. Full variable domain (missing parts from reference TRBV7-2 and TRBJ1-5): GAGVSQSPSNKVTEKGKDVELRCDPISGHTALYWYRQSLGQGLEFLIYFQGNSAPDKSGLPSDRFSAERTGGSVSTLTIQRTQQEDSAVYLCASSRTGVNQPQHFGDGTRLSIL.

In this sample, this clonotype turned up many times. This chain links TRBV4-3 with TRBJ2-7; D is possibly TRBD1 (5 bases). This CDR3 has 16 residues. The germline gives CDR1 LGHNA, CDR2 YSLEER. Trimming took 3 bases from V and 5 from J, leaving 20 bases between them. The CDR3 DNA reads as TGCGCCAGCAGCCAGGCCGACAGACAACCGCCGGACGAGCAGTACTTC. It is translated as CASSQADRQPPDEQYF.

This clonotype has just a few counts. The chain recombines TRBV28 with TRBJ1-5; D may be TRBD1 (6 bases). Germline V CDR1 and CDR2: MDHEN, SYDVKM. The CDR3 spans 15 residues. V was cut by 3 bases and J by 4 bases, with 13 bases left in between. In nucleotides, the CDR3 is TGTGCCAGCAGTTTCTCCCACAGGGTAAATCAGCCCCAGCATTTT. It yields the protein CASSFSHRVNQPQHF.

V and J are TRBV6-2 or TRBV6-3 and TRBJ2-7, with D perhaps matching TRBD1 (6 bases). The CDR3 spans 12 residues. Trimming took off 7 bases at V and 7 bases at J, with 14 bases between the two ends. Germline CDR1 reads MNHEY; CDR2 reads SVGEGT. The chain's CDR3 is CASISGGGEQYF. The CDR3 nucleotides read TGTGCCAGCATCTCTGGGGGCGGGGAGCAGTACTTC.

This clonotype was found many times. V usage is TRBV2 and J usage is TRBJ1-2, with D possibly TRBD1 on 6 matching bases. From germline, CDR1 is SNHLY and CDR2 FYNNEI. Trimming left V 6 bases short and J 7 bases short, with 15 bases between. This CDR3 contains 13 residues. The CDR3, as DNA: TGTGCCAGCAGCGACCAGGGGAGAGGTGGCTACACCTTC. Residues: CASSDQGRGGYTF.

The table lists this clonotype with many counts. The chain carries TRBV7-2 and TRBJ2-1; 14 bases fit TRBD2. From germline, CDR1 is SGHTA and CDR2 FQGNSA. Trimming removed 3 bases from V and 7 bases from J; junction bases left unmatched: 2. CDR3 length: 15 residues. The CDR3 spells CASSFRTSGRNEQFF. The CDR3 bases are TGTGCCAGCAGCTTTCGGACTAGCGGGAGGAATGAGCAGTTCTTC. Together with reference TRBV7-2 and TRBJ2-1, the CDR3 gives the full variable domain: GAGVSQSPSNKVTEKGKDVELRCDPISGHTALYWYRQSLGQGLEFLIYFQGNSAPDKSGLPSDRFSAERTGGSVSTLTIQRTQQEDSAVYLCASSFRTSGRNEQFFGPGTRLTVL.